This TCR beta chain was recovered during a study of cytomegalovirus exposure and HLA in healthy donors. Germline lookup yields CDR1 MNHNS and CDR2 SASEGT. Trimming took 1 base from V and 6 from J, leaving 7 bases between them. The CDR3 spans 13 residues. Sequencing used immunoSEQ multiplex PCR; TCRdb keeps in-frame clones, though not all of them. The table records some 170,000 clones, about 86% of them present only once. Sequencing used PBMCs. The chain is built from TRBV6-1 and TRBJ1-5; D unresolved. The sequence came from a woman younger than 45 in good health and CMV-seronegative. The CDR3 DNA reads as TGTGCCAGCAGTGAAGTCCTCGGTCAGCCCCAGCATTTT. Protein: CASSEVLGQPQHF.